The 26 T cell receptor beta chains given below trace back to one sample, sequenced in a study of T cell repertoires in cytomegalovirus infection (dated by TCRdb to between 2019 and 2020). The sequencing machine was an Illumina HiSeq 1500. TCRdb trimmed public reads at Q25 via fastp, called clones via MiXCR and kept in-frame beta chains. Rows with one shared CDR3 protein collapse into an entry with the most common genes and DNA. The sample yields around 300,000 distinct CDR3 sequences; under 30% were counted once. The top ten constitute around 13% of the sample. Input material: PBMCs. The receptor source for this set is a human donor in good health (CMV status not recorded). Some clones in this sample may be carry-over from other donors' samples.

J is TRBJ1-1 and V is TRBV20-1, with 8 bases matching TRBD1. The CDR3 has 12 amino acids. V lost 3 bases to trimming and J lost 8 bases; unmatched junction nucleotides: 5. Germline values: CDR1 DFQATT, CDR2 SNEGSKA (reference sequence). The CDR3 DNA reads TGCAGTGCTAGGGGACAGGCGGGAGAAGCTTTCTTT. Translating it yields CSARGQAGEAFF.

The chain combines TRBV4-3 with TRBJ2-5; D uncertain. The CDR3 loop spans 16 amino acids. Germline-derived CDR1 and CDR2 are LGHNA and YSLEER. Trimming took off 2 bases at V and 7 bases at J, with 20 bases between the two ends. The DNA for the CDR3 is TGCGCCAGCAGCCAACAAGGGCGAGTAGCCCGAGCGACCCAGTACTTC. Protein: CASSQQGRVARATQYF.

In this sample, this clonotype turned up many times. This chain connects TRBV19 to TRBJ2-7; possible D gene TRBD1, 5 bases. The CDR3 extends over 14 amino acids. Trimming removed 3 bases from V and 0 bases from J, with 9 bases in between. CDR1 is LNHDA, CDR2 SQIVND, per germline (reference sequence). The CDR3: CASSIHDSSYEQYF. The CDR3 bases are TGTGCCAGTAGTATTCATGACAGCTCCTACGAGCAGTACTTC.

This clonotype was picked up a small number of times. The chain carries TRBV5-6 and TRBJ2-3; D possibly corresponds to TRBD2 (5 bases). This CDR3 is built from 13 residues. Between the trimmed V and J ends, which lost 7 bases and 4 bases, there was a span of 13 bases. Germline CDR1 is SGHDT and CDR2 is YYEEEE. CDR3: CASSYRGSDTQYF. In nucleotides, the CDR3 is TGTGCCAGCTCTTACCGGGGTTCAGATACGCAGTATTTT.

The chain carries TRBV10-3 and TRBJ2-2; the match to TRBD1 covers 7 bases. J lost 4 bases, V lost 7 bases, and 9 bases had no gene match. Germline V CDR1 and CDR2: ENHRY, SYGVKD. The CDR3 has 15 amino acids. The CDR3, as DNA: TGTGCCATCAACCCTACAGGGGCGGGCACCGGGGAGCTGTTTTTT. Translating gives CAINPTGAGTGELFF.

The rearrangement uses TRBV4-1 and TRBJ1-5; D unresolved. Looked up from germline, CDR1 is MGHRA and CDR2 is YSYEKL. V lost 4 bases and J lost 1, with 14 bases in between. This CDR3 has 16 residues. DNA of the CDR3: TGCGCCAGCAGCCCCTGGAGGGCGGGGAGCAATCAGCCCCAGCATTTT. Translating it yields CASSPWRAGSNQPQHF.

In this sample, this clonotype turned up many times. This chain joins TRBV7-2 and TRBJ2-3; tentatively, D is TRBD1 (5 bases). Trimming took off 5 bases at V and 2 bases at J, with 11 bases between the two ends. The CDR3 loop spans 14 amino acids. CDR1 and CDR2 (germline): SGHTA, FQGNSA. The chain's CDR3 is CASSRDRHTDTQYF. The CDR3 bases are TGTGCCAGCAGCCGTGACAGACACACAGATACGCAGTATTTT.

The chain carries TRBV6-1 and TRBJ2-7, with 7 bases matching TRBD2. V trimming: 0 bases; J trimming: 2 bases; junction bases outside the gene matches: 4. CDR1 is MNHNS and CDR2 is SASEGT in the germline V gene. CDR3 size: 15 residues. The CDR3 is CASSEAGGNTYEQYF. In DNA, the CDR3 is TGTGCCAGCAGTGAAGCGGGGGGGAATACCTACGAGCAGTACTTC.

There are many counts of this clonotype. The chain is built from TRBV7-2 and TRBJ2-7; 9 bases agree with TRBD2. CDR3 length: 15 amino acids. Germline-derived CDR1 and CDR2 are SGHTA and FQGNSA. The ends lost 4 bases at V and 3 bases at J; junction bases unmatched: 7. DNA of the CDR3: TGTGCCAGCAGCTCCAGCGGGGGGACGTTCTACGAGCAGTACTTC. As protein: CASSSSGGTFYEQYF.

The rearrangement links TRBV7-9 to TRBJ1-3, with D possibly matching TRBD1 (5 bases). CDR3 size: 14 residues. The V end lost 6 bases, the J end lost 0 bases, and 9 bases lay between the germline ends. The V gene's germline CDR1 is SEHNR and CDR2 FQNEAQ (reference sequence). CDR3 region: CASRRGDSGNTIYF. In DNA form, the CDR3 reads TGTGCCAGCAGACGAGGGGACTCTGGAAACACCATATATTTT.

This clonotype came up many times. This chain connects TRBV6-6 to TRBJ2-7, with D perhaps matching TRBD1 (6 bases). CDR1 is MNHNY and CDR2 is SVGAGI in the germline V gene (reference sequence). CDR3 length: 13 amino acids. V lost 0 bases, J lost 4 bases, and 7 bases lay in between. The CDR3 here is CASSYSTGYEQYV. The DNA for the CDR3 is TGTGCCAGCAGTTACTCCACAGGGTACGAGCAGTACGTC.

This chain links TRBV6-1 with TRBJ1-2, with D possibly matching TRBD1 (6 bases). Trimming removed 6 bases at V and 8 bases at J, with 13 bases between. CDR3 length: 12 residues. Germline V gene sequence: CDR1 MNHNS, CDR2 SASEGT. The CDR3 DNA reads as TGTGCCAGCAGCCCGGGACATGCGGGCTACACCTTC. Translation: CASSPGHAGYTF.

The sample holds a few counts of this clonotype. The chain uses TRBV27 and TRBJ2-3; D not resolved. CDR1 MNHEY and CDR2 SMNVEV come from the germline V gene (reference sequence). The CDR3 spans 15 residues. V lost 2 bases and J lost 2, with 11 bases in between. The CDR3 sequence is CASSLLGRITDTQYF. In nucleotides, the CDR3 is TGTGCCAGCAGTTTACTAGGCAGAATCACAGATACGCAGTATTTT.

The V and J genes are TRBV19 and TRBJ2-2; D is uncertain. The CDR3 loop spans 14 amino acids. V dropped 7 bases and J dropped 6 bases, with 15 bases sitting between them. The germline V gene has CDR1 LNHDA and CDR2 SQIVND (reference sequence). The CDR3 is CASNNDQRPGELFF. CDR3 nucleotide sequence: TGTGCCAGTAATAATGACCAGCGTCCCGGGGAGCTGTTTTTT.

Details on this clonotype: A much larger clone lies a single base off, so this may be a read error. The V call is TRBV7-2, the J call TRBJ2-5, with D possibly being TRBD2 (6 bases). The V gene's germline CDR1 is SGHTA and CDR2 FQGNSA. Trimming shortened V by 6 bases and J by 5 bases, and 25 bases separated the two germline ends. This CDR3 has 17 amino acids. CDR3 nucleotide sequence: TGTGCCAGCAGGGCGACCCGAGACGGGCGGGGCGGGGAGACCCAGTACTTC. This translates into CASRATRDGRGGETQYF.

In regard to this clonotype: Being one base from a much bigger clone, this may be a read error. This chain uses TRBV28 with TRBJ1-1, with TRBD1 identical over 7 bases. CDR3 length: 14 residues. CDR1 MDHEN and CDR2 SYDVKM come from the germline V gene. The CDR3 loop is CTSSLRGPDTEAFF. The CDR3 nucleotides read TGTACCAGCAGTTTAAGGGGGCCGGACACTGAAGCTTTCTTT. Combining the CDR3 with reference TRBV28 and TRBJ1-1 gives the whole variable domain DVKVTQSSRYLVKRTGEKVFLECVQDMDHENMFWYRQDPGLGLRLIYFSYDVKMKEKGDIPEGYSVSREKKERFSLILESASTNQTSMYLCTSSLRGPDTEAFFGQGTRLTVV.

This clonotype occurred a few times. The chain couples TRBV14 to TRBJ2-5; 8 bases fit TRBD2. V lost 2 bases to trimming and J lost 4 bases; unmatched junction nucleotides: 3. CDR1 is SGHDN and CDR2 is FVKESK in the germline V gene. CDR3 length: 14 residues. The CDR3 nucleotides are TGTGCCAGCAGCCAAATTAGCGGGACAGAGACCCAGTACTTC. Its translation is CASSQISGTETQYF. The variable domain in full, with the rest retrieved from reference TRBV14 and TRBJ2-5, is EAGVTQFPSHSVIEKGQTVTLRCDPISGHDNLYWYRRVMGKEIKFLLHFVKESKQDESGMPNNRFLAERTGGTYSTLKVQPAELEDSGVYFCASSQISGTETQYFGPGTRLLVL.

The CDR3 reads CSASLGGRTGELFF. CDR3 in DNA: TGCAGTGCTAGTTTAGGGGGTAGGACCGGGGAGCTGTTTTTT. V is TRBV20-1 and J is TRBJ2-2, with D possibly matching TRBD1 (6 bases). Looked up from germline, CDR1 is DFQATT and CDR2 is SNEGSKA (reference sequence). This CDR3 is 14 amino acids long. V was trimmed by 3 bases and J by 5 bases, leaving 13 bases between them.

The rearrangement uses TRBV5-5 and TRBJ2-1; 12 nucleotides agree with TRBD2. Germline V CDR1 and CDR2: SGHKS, YYEKEE (reference sequence). V lost 4 bases, J lost 2 bases, and 7 bases stayed unmatched. CDR3 length: 17 amino acids. CDR3 coding DNA: TGTGCCAGCAGCCCCGGACTAGCGGGACTCACCTACAATGAGCAGTTCTTC. Its protein is CASSPGLAGLTYNEQFF.

This chain connects TRBV5-6 to TRBJ2-1, with a weak D call TRBD1 (5 bases). Trimming removed 6 bases from V and 7 bases from J, with 17 bases in between. Germline CDR1 reads SGHDT; CDR2 reads YYEEEE. CDR3 length: 14 residues. Here the CDR3 DNA reads TGTGCCAGCATTTCGGCAGGGCTCCAGAATGAGCAGTTCTTC. This gives the protein CASISAGLQNEQFF.

The sample holds many counts of this clonotype. The chain carries TRBV7-9 and TRBJ2-1; 13 bases map to TRBD2. This CDR3 is built from 14 residues. Per germline, CDR1 SEHNR and CDR2 FQNEAQ (reference sequence). V gave up 6 bases and J gave up 8 bases; unmatched junction bases: 4. The CDR3 sequence: CASRRTSGSDEQFF. For the CDR3, the DNA is TGTGCCAGCAGGAGGACTAGCGGGAGTGATGAGCAGTTCTTC.

This chain uses TRBV6-2 or TRBV6-3 with TRBJ1-5; 7 nucleotides align to TRBD1. The germline V gene has CDR1 MNHEY and CDR2 SVGEGT. The V gene end was trimmed by 6 bases and the J gene end by 4 bases; junction bases not matched to a gene: 15. The CDR3 is 17 residues long. CDR3 coding DNA: TGTGCCAGCAGACAACGGCTACAGGGGATCGGGAATCAGCCCCAGCATTTT. Protein: CASRQRLQGIGNQPQHF.

This clonotype was found many times. The chain joins TRBV7-2 to TRBJ1-4; TRBD1 aligns across 7 bases. CDR3 length: 13 amino acids. Germline CDR1 reads SGHTA; CDR2 reads FQGNSA. Unmatched junction bases numbered 2, after V lost 6 bases and J lost 4 bases. The CDR3 is CASRGQINEKLFF. In DNA form, the CDR3 reads TGTGCCAGCAGGGGACAGATTAATGAAAAACTGTTTTTT.

V gene TRBV5-1 combines with J gene TRBJ1-2; D is perhaps TRBD1 (5 bases). CDR1 is SGHRS, CDR2 YFSETQ, per germline. The CDR3 consists of 16 residues. V shed 5 bases and J shed 8 bases, with 25 bases lying between them. The CDR3 DNA reads as TGCGCCAGCAGGATACCTGGAGACCAGGGAACTGAAGGCTACACCTTC. As protein: CASRIPGDQGTEGYTF.

This clonotype was observed a few times. This chain connects TRBV9 to TRBJ1-6, with no clear D. This CDR3 has 14 residues. The V end was cut by 3 bases, the J end by 10 bases, with 14 bases between. Per the germline V gene, CDR1 is SGDLS and CDR2 is YYNGEE. CDR3 in amino acids: CASSALGSGSPLHF. Written as DNA, the CDR3 is TGTGCCAGCAGCGCCCTGGGCTCAGGATCACCCCTCCACTTT.

The rearrangement joins TRBV20-1 to TRBJ1-1; TRBD1 is a possible D gene (5 bases). V dropped 3 bases and J dropped 2 bases, with 16 bases sitting between them. The CDR3 sequence is 15 residues long. Germline loops: CDR1 DFQATT, CDR2 SNEGSKA (reference sequence). CDR3 sequence: CSASIIGGINTEAFF. The CDR3 DNA sequence: TGCAGTGCTAGCATCATCGGGGGAATTAACACTGAAGCTTTCTTT.